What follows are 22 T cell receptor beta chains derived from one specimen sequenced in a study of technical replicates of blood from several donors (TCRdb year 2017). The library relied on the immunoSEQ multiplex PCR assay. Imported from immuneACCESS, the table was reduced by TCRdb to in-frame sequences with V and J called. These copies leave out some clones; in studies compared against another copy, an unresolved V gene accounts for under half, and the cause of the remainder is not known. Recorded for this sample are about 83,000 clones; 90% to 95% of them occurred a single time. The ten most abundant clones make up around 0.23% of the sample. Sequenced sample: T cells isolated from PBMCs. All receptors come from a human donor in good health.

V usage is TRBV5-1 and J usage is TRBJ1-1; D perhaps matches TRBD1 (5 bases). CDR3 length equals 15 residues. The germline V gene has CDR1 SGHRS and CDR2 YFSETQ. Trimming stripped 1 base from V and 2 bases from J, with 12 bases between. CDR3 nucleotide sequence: TGCGCCAGCAGCTTGTATAGGGGAGGTAACACTGAAGCTTTCTTT. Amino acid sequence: CASSLYRGGNTEAFF.

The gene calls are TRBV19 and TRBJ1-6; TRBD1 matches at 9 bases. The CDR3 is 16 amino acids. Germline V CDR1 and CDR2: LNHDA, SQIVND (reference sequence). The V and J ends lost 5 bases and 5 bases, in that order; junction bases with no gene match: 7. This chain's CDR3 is CASSRNTGGNNSPLHF. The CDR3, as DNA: TGTGCCAGTAGTCGTAATACAGGGGGCAATAATTCACCCCTCCACTTT.

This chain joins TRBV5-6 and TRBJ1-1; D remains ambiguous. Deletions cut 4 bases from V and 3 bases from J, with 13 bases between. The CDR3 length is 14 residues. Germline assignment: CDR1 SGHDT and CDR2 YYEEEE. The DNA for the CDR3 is TGTGCCAGCAGCCCGGTAACAGCTGACACTGAAGCTTTCTTT. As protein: CASSPVTADTEAFF. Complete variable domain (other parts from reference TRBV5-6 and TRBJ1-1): DAGVTQSPTHLIKTRGQQVTLRCSPKSGHDTVSWYQQALGQGPQFIFQYYEEEERQRGNFPDRFSGHQFPNYSSELNVNALLLGDSALYLCASSPVTADTEAFFGQGTRLTVV.

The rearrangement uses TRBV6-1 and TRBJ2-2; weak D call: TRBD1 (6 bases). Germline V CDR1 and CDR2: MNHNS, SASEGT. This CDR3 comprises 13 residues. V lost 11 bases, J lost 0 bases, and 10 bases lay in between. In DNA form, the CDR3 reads TGTGCCCAGGGGCACCCGAACACCGGGGAGCTGTTTTTT. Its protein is CAQGHPNTGELFF.

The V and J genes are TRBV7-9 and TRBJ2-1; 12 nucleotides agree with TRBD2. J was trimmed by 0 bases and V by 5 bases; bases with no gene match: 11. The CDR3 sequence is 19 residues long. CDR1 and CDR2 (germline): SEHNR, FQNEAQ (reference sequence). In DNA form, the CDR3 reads TGTGCCAGCAGCCAACTAGCGGGAGGATTGTATGACTCCTACAATGAGCAGTTCTTC. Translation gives CASSQLAGGLYDSYNEQFF.

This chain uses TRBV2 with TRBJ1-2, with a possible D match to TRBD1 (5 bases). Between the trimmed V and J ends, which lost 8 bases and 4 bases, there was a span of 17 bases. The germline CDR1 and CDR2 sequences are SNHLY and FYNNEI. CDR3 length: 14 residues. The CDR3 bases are TGTGCCAGCGTCGAAGGCAGGGTATCCTATGGCTACACCTTC. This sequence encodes CASVEGRVSYGYTF. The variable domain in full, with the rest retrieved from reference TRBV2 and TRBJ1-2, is EPEVTQTPSHQVTQMGQEVILRCVPISNHLYFYWYRQILGQKVEFLVSFYNNEISEKSEIFDDQFSVERPDGSNFTLKIRSTKLEDSAMYFCASVEGRVSYGYTFGSGTRLTVV.

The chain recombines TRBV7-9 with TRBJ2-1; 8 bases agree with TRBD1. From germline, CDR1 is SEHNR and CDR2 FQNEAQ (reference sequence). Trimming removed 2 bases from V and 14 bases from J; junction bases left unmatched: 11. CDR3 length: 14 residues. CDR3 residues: CASSLSRTGNKEFF. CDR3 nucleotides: TGTGCCAGCAGCTTATCCCGGACAGGGAACAAGGAGTTCTTC.

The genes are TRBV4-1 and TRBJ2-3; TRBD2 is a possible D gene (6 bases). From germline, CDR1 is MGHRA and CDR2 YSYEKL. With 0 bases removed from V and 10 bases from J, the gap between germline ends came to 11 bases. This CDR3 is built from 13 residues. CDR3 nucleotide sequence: TGCGCCAGCAGCCAAGAGGCGGGAAGGTCGCAGTATTTT. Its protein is CASSQEAGRSQYF.

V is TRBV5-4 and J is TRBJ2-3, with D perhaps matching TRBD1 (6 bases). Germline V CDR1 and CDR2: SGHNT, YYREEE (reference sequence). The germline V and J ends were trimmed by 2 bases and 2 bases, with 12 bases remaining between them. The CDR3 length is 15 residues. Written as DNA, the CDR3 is TGTGCCAGCAGCTTAGATCAGGGGCCCACAGATACGCAGTATTTT. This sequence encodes CASSLDQGPTDTQYF.

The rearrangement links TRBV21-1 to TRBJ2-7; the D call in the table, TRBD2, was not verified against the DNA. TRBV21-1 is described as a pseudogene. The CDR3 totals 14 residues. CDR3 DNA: TGTGCCAGCAGCACGGGCGGGGGGCATCTGGAGCAGTACTTC. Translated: CASSTGGGHLEQYF.

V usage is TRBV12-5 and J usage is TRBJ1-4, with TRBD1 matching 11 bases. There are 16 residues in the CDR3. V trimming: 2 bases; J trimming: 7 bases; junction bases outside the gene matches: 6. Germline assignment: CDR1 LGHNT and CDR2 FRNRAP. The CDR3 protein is CASGLWGGTGGEKLFF. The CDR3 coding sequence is TGTGCTAGTGGTTTGTGGGGCGGGACAGGGGGTGAAAAACTGTTTTTT.

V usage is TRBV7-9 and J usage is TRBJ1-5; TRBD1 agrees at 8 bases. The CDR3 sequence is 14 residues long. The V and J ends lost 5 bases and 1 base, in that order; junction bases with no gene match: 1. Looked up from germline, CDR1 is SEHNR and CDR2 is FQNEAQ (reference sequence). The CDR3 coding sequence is TGTGCCAGCAGCGACAGGGGAAGCAATCAGCCCCAGCATTTT. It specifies CASSDRGSNQPQHF.

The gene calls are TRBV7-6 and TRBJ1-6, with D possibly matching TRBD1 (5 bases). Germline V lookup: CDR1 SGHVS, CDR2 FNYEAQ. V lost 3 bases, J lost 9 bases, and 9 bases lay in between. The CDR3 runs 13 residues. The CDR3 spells CASSLGGSSPLHF. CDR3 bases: TGTGCCAGCAGCTTGGGGGGAAGTTCACCCCTCCACTTT. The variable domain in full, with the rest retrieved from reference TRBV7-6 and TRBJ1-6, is GAGVSQSPRYKVTKRGQDVALRCDPISGHVSLYWYRQALGQGPEFLTYFNYEAQQDKSGLPNDRFSAERPEGSISTLTIQRTEQRDSAMYRCASSLGGSSPLHFGNGTRLTVT.

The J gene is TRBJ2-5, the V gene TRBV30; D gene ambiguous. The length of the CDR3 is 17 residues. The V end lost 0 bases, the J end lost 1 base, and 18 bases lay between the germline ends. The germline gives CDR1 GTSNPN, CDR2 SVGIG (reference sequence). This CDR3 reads CAWSVMGLPDRQETQYF. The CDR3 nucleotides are TGTGCCTGGAGTGTAATGGGCCTGCCCGACCGCCAAGAGACCCAGTACTTC.

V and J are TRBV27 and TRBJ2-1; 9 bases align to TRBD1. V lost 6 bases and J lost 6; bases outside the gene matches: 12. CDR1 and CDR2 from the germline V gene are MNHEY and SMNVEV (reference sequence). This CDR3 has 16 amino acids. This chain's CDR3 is CASRPPRTGVPNEQFF. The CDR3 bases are TGTGCCAGCAGGCCCCCTCGGACAGGGGTCCCCAATGAGCAGTTCTTC.

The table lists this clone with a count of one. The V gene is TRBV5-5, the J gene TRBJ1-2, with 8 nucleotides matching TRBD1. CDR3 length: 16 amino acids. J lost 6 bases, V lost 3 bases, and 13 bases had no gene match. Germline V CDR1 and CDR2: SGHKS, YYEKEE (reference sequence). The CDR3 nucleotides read TGTGCCAGCAGCTGGACAGGGAACGGGGCAAGGAATGGCTACACCTTC. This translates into CASSWTGNGARNGYTF.

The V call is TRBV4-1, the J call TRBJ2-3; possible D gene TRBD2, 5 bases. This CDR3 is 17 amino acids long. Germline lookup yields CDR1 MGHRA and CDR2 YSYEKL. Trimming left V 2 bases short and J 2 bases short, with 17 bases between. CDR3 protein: CASSQPTASSSTDTQYF. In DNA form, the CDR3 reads TGCGCCAGCAGCCAACCCACGGCTAGCTCCTCCACAGATACGCAGTATTTT.

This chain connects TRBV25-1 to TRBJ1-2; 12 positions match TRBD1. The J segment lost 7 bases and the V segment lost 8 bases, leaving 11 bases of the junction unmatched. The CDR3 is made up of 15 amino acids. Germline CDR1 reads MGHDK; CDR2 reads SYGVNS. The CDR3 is CASEGQGALYFGYTF. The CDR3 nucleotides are TGTGCCAGCGAGGGACAGGGGGCGCTTTATTTTGGCTACACCTTC.

The CDR3 sequence: CASSSLGTGAFSPYEQYF. The CDR3 DNA reads as TGTGCCAGCAGCTCACTTGGGACAGGGGCCTTTAGCCCCTACGAGCAGTACTTC. The rearrangement uses TRBV28 and TRBJ2-7, with TRBD1 identical over 10 bases. CDR3 length equals 18 residues. J gave up 2 bases and V 6 bases, and 16 bases lay outside the gene matches. CDR1 and CDR2 from the germline V gene are MDHEN and SYDVKM.

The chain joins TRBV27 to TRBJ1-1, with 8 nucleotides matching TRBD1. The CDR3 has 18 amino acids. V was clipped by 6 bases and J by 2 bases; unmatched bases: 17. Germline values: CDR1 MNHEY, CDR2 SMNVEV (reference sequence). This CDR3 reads CASRPPRRGLVFNTEAFF. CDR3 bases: TGTGCCAGCAGGCCCCCCCGCAGGGGGCTAGTTTTTAACACTGAAGCTTTCTTT.

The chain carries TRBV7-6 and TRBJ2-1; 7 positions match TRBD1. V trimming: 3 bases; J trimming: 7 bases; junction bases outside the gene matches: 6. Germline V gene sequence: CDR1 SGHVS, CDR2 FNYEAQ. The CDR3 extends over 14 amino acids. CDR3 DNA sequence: TGTGCCAGCAGCTTGGAAAGGGGGCGAAATGAGCAGTTCTTC. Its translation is CASSLERGRNEQFF.

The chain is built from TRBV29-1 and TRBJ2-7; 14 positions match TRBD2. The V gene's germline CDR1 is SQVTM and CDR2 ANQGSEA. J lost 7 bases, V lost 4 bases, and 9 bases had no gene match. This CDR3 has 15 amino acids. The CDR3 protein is CSVAGLAGGLNEQYF. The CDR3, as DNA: TGCAGCGTTGCCGGACTAGCGGGAGGTCTTAATGAGCAGTACTTC.